What follows are 10 T cell receptor beta chains derived from one specimen sequenced in a study of tissue T cells after allogeneic stem cell transplantation. Described time point: mouse harvest day 7 after allogeneic transplant. Tail vein injection delivered 10^7 T-cell-depleted bone marrow cells and 10^6 splenic CD5+ T cells. Using immunoSEQ multiplex PCR, the repertoire was profiled, and TCRdb retains in-frame clones only, with some absent. The sample includes approximately 4,200 clones, roughly 50% of them seen just once. The sequencing input was lymph node tissue. The receptor source for this set is a female BALB/c mouse given C57BL/6 T cells with graft-versus-host disease after an allogeneic hematopoietic cell transplant.

Regarding this clone: Gene names follow the mouse nomenclature. Read sequence stops 1 residue before the CDR3 end, and the germline J gene provides the missing end. This chain links TRBV26 with TRBJ2-5; D gene uncertain. V gave up 2 bases and J gave up 3 bases, with 6 bases separating them. The CDR3 runs 13 residues. Germline lookup yields CDR1 KGHPV and CDR2 FQNQEV (reference sequence). CDR3 protein: CASSLGKQDTQYF. The sequenced CDR3 bases are TGTGCCAGCAGTCTGGGCAAACAAGACACCCAGTAC.

This clone came up once. Any gene name here is a mouse gene name. The sequence runs out 1 residue before the end of the CDR3; the remainder is reconstructed from the germline J gene. The V and J genes are TRBV31 and TRBJ2-4; 10 positions match TRBD2. Germline V gives CDR1 GKSSPN, CDR2 SITVG. The V and J ends lost 0 bases and 0 bases, in that order; junction bases with no gene match: 3. There are 16 residues in the CDR3. CDR3 in amino acids: CAWSLWGGASQNTLYF. CDR3 bases read: TGTGCCTGGAGTCTCTGGGGGGGCGCGAGTCAAAACACCTTGTAC.

On this clone: Any gene name here is a mouse gene name. Coverage ceases 1 residue before the CDR3 finishes, and the germline J gene fills in the end. The rearrangement uses TRBV19 and TRBJ2-7, with TRBD1 matching over 7 bases. This CDR3 is 12 amino acids long. The V and J ends lost 2 bases and 7 bases, in that order; junction bases with no gene match: 3. Germline V gene sequence: CDR1 FNHDT, CDR2 SITEND (reference sequence). Incomplete CDR3 DNA: TGTGCCAGCAGTATCCAGGGGGAGGAACAGTAC. It yields the protein CASSIQGEEQY. The entire CDR3 protein reads CASSIQGEEQYF.

Notes on this clone: Each gene name is a mouse one. Coverage ceases 1 residue before the CDR3 finishes, and the germline J gene fills in the end. V is TRBV29 and J is TRBJ1-2, with D perhaps TRBD1 (6 bases). Trimming left V 0 bases short and J 4 bases short, with 9 bases between. This CDR3 has 14 residues. Germline-derived CDR1 and CDR2 are MSHET and SYDVDS. The CDR3 protein is CASSLSRGSSDYTF. The DNA read from the CDR3 is TGTGCTAGCAGTTTATCGAGGGGGAGCTCCGACTACACC.

There are a few counts of this clone. The germline and genes are mouse ones. The read terminates 1 residue before the CDR3 end, so the remaining end is supplied by the germline J gene. This chain links TRBV26 with TRBJ1-4, with D uncertain. CDR3 length: 12 residues. The germline V and J ends were trimmed by 4 bases and 4 bases, with 4 bases remaining between them. CDR1 KGHPV and CDR2 FQNQEV come from the germline V gene (reference sequence). CDR3 DNA (partial): TGTGCCAGCAGTCGCAGCAACGAAAGATTATTT. It encodes CASSRSNERLF. The full-length CDR3 reads as CASSRSNERLFF. Using reference TRBV26 and TRBJ1-4 for the parts outside the CDR3, the full variable domain is NSKVIQTPRYLVKGQGQKAKMRCIPEKGHPVVFWYQQNKNNEFKFLINFQNQEVLQQIDMTEKRFSAECPSNSPCSLEIQSSEAGDSALYLCASSRSNERLFFGHGTKLSVL.

This clone turned up a few times. The gene names given are mouse names. Coverage ceases 1 residue before the CDR3 finishes, and the germline J gene fills in the end. This sequence joins TRBV31 and TRBJ2-1; 9 positions agree with TRBD2. The germline V gene has CDR1 GKSSPN and CDR2 SITVG. J was trimmed by 5 bases and V by 0 bases; bases with no gene match: 2. The CDR3 has 14 residues. Partial CDR3 DNA: TGTGCCTGGAGTCTCTGGGGGGGGGATGCTGAGCAGTTC. Translating gives CAWSLWGGDAEQF. The whole CDR3 is CAWSLWGGDAEQFF.

As for this clone: Any gene name here is a mouse gene name. The read terminates 1 residue ahead of where the CDR3 ends, so the germline J gene completes it. The chain is built from TRBV13-3 and TRBJ1-1; D ambiguous. The germline V gene encodes CDR1 NNHDY and CDR2 SYVADS. Between the trimmed V and J ends, which lost 3 bases and 1 base, there was a span of 4 bases. This CDR3 is built from 12 residues. The CDR3: CASSVRNTEVFF. The CDR3 DNA, read in part, is TGTGCCAGCAGTGTGAGGAACACAGAAGTCTTC.

Concerning this clone itself: Gene names denote mouse genes. The read is 1 residue too short to cover the CDR3 end, so that end is filled in from the germline J gene. The rearrangement links TRBV3 to TRBJ1-2, with TRBD1 identical over 10 bases. Germline values: CDR1 SNHLY, CDR2 FYNGKV (reference sequence). Unmatched junction bases numbered 2, after V lost 6 bases and J lost 4 bases. This CDR3 region has 13 residues. The sequenced part of the CDR3 DNA is TGTGCCAGCAGTCGACAGGGGGCCTCCGACTACACC. This translates into CASSRQGASDYT. The whole CDR3 reads CASSRQGASDYTF.

In its sample, this clone was seen a few times. The gene symbols are mouse symbols. The sequence runs out 1 residue before the end of the CDR3; the remainder is reconstructed from the germline J gene. V usage is TRBV26 and J usage is TRBJ1-3; D unclear. The CDR3 extends over 13 amino acids. V was pared by 5 bases and J by 0 bases, with 5 bases between. The germline CDR1 and CDR2 sequences are KGHPV and FQNQEV (reference sequence). The sequenced part of the CDR3 DNA is TGTGCCAGCAGTGAAAATTCTGGAAATACGCTCTAT. It yields the protein CASSENSGNTLY. The complete CDR3 protein is CASSENSGNTLYF.

Of note for this clone: All gene names here are mouse names. CDR3 DNA (partial): TGTGCCAGCAGGCGGGACCACAACTATGCTGAGCAGTTC. This sequence encodes CASRRDHNYAEQF. The complete CDR3 protein is CASRRDHNYAEQFF. The rearrangement uses TRBV19 and TRBJ2-1; D may be TRBD1 or TRBD2 (5 bases each). The sequence runs out 1 residue before the end of the CDR3; the remainder is reconstructed from the germline J gene. V was cut by 5 bases and J by 1 base, with 10 bases left in between. Germline CDR1 and CDR2: FNHDT and SITEND (reference sequence). CDR3 length: 14 residues.